This TCR beta chain was sequenced in a study of cytomegalovirus exposure and HLA in healthy donors. The study's findings and limits: Subsequent analysis of the 120 or so validation repertoires found a tendency for first-cohort TCR clusters to co-occur. Published work reported that the classifier diagnosed cytomegalovirus status with high specificity and sensitivity.

Data came from immunoSEQ multiplex PCR; TCRdb stores just in-frame clones and leaves some out. Here the sample spans approximately 56,000 clones, over 85% being singletons. The donors were members of the validation cohort comprising approximately 110 subjects, separate from the approximately 630-subject first cohort. As to this clone: Its antigen is undetermined.

CDR3 size: 15 residues. The germline CDR1 and CDR2 sequences are SEHNR and FQNEAQ (reference sequence). Trimming stripped 4 bases from V and 7 bases from J, with 19 bases between. The rearrangement joins TRBV7-9 to TRBJ1-2, with D tentatively TRBD1 (6 bases). The sequenced sample consisted of PBMCs. The receptor was derived from a man between 18 and 35 years old in good health and CMV-seronegative. CDR3 coding DNA: TGTGCCAGCAGCTCTCCAACGGGGGGGCTGTTTGGCTACACCTTC. As protein: CASSSPTGGLFGYTF.